A single sample gave rise to the 10 T cell receptor beta chains below, sequenced in a study of T cell changes during pregnancy in multiple sclerosis. Method: immunoSEQ multiplex PCR; TCRdb's copy keeps in-frame clones and lacks some. This sample yields 88,000 or so clones, of which 92% are seen a single time; about 1.5% belongs to the top ten. Here the sequenced sample was peripheral blood, taken before pregnancy. These receptors originate from a female donor with multiple sclerosis, enrolled in a pregnancy study.

CDR3 in amino acids: CSVPWTSGGASSYNEQFF. Written as DNA, the CDR3 is TGCAGCGTCCCATGGACTAGCGGGGGCGCGAGCTCCTACAATGAGCAGTTCTTC. The rearrangement joins TRBV29-1 to TRBJ2-1; 13 bases are shared with TRBD2. Germline trimming cut 6 bases from V and 0 bases from J; bases unmatched to any gene: 11. The CDR3 has 18 residues. Germline CDR1 reads SQVTM; CDR2 reads ANQGSEA.

This clone has just one count. The chain links TRBV30 to TRBJ1-5, with D possibly matching TRBD1 (6 bases). The CDR3 sequence is 13 residues long. Germline CDR1 reads GTSNPN; CDR2 reads SVGIG (reference sequence). Trimming cost V 0 bases and J 4 bases, with 7 bases left between them. CDR3 loop: CAWSVGGNQPQHF. CDR3 DNA: TGTGCCTGGAGTGTAGGGGGAAATCAGCCCCAGCATTTT.

The V gene is TRBV19, the J gene TRBJ2-1; 9 nucleotides agree with TRBD2. V was pared by 1 base and J by 4 bases, with 2 bases of the junction left unmatched. The CDR3 loop spans 15 amino acids. Germline-derived CDR1 and CDR2 are LNHDA and SQIVND (reference sequence). CDR3 sequence: CASSIASGVYNEQFF. As DNA, the CDR3 is TGTGCCAGTAGTATAGCTAGCGGGGTATACAATGAGCAGTTCTTC.

The CDR3: CASAQNTEAFF. As DNA, the CDR3 is TGTGCTAGTGCCCAAAACACTGAAGCTTTCTTT. The chain links TRBV12-5 to TRBJ1-1; D is undetermined. V gave up 7 bases and J gave up 2 bases, with 5 bases separating them. CDR1 LGHNT and CDR2 FRNRAP come from the germline V gene. The CDR3 sequence is 11 residues long.

V usage is TRBV5-6 and J usage is TRBJ2-2; possibly TRBD2 for D (6 bases). The CDR3 totals 14 residues. The V end lost 2 bases, the J end lost 2 bases, and 7 bases lay between the germline ends. The germline V gene encodes CDR1 SGHDT and CDR2 YYEEEE. The CDR3 bases are TGTGCCAGCAGCTTCGGGGGAAACACCGGGGAGCTGTTTTTT. It yields the protein CASSFGGNTGELFF.

The V gene is TRBV6-1, the J gene TRBJ2-5; 12 positions match TRBD2. The CDR3 has 15 amino acids. CDR1 MNHNS and CDR2 SASEGT come from the germline V gene. V shed 8 bases, J shed 3 bases, and the junction held 7 bases outside the gene matches. CDR3 coding DNA: TGTGCCAGCGGGGGACTAGCGGGTGAAAAAGAGACCCAGTACTTC. Translated, it gives CASGGLAGEKETQYF.

The chain is built from TRBV19 and TRBJ1-5, with a tentative D call TRBD1 (5 bases). The CDR3 consists of 15 residues. V was trimmed by 0 bases and J by 7 bases, leaving 13 bases between them. Germline V gene data show CDR1 as LNHDA and CDR2 as SQIVND (reference sequence). CDR3 DNA sequence: TGTGCCAGTAGTATAGACAGGGCTGGGGGGCAGCCCCAGCATTTT. Protein: CASSIDRAGGQPQHF.

The chain combines TRBV7-9 with TRBJ2-5; the match to TRBD1 covers 7 bases. CDR1 is SEHNR and CDR2 is FQNEAQ in the germline V gene (reference sequence). This CDR3 comprises 16 residues. V lost 5 bases and J lost 4; bases outside the gene matches: 13. This chain's CDR3 is CASSPRDSLWGETQYF. CDR3 nucleotides: TGTGCCAGCAGCCCCCGGGACAGTCTTTGGGGAGAGACCCAGTACTTC.

This chain joins TRBV27 and TRBJ1-5; possible D gene TRBD1, 5 bases. The germline gives CDR1 MNHEY, CDR2 SMNVEV (reference sequence). V was cut by 2 bases and J by 4 bases, with 9 bases left in between. The CDR3 totals 14 residues. Here the CDR3 DNA reads TGTGCCAGCAGTTTAACAGGAACGAATCAGCCCCAGCATTTT. As protein: CASSLTGTNQPQHF.

CDR3 nucleotide sequence: TGTGCCAGCAGTGTTGGAGTGAACACTGAAGCTTTCTTT. This translates into CASSVGVNTEAFF. The rearrangement joins TRBV6-1 to TRBJ1-1; D not certain. Germline loops: CDR1 MNHNS, CDR2 SASEGT. The CDR3 extends over 13 amino acids. Trimming removed 4 bases at V and 0 bases at J, with 6 bases between.